This entry concerns a single T cell receptor (beta chain). What this receptor recognizes is not known. Base qualities are missing; no much larger clone stands one base away. Library generation was performed with the immunoSEQ multiplex PCR assay. For the multiplex PCR, a mixture combining 60 forward primers for TCR Vbeta segments and 13 reverse primers for TCR Jbeta segments was used. Amplification of the CDR3 region of rearranged TCR beta genes was performed with a multiplex PCR assay on genomic DNA. Amplified TCR beta libraries were sequenced as 87-base-pair reads on the Illumina HiSeq System. In the original analysis: Across the roughly 600 repertoires, a later analysis counted some 80 million unique TCR beta chains, about 10 million of which were shared by at least two donors. A nearest-neighbor algorithm error-corrected the raw reads and collapsed the reads into unique sequences, merging closely related sequences to remove PCR and sequencing errors. CDR3 sequences were aligned to IMGT reference sequences to assign V, D and J gene segments. For a sequence to be retained, at least a six-nucleotide match to both a V gene segment and a J gene segment was required. Rearrangements were classified as productive when the CDR3 lacked stop codons and remained in frame with V and J, and all other rearrangements were classified as non-productive. CDR3 was defined according to IMGT convention as the region running from the second conserved V-encoded cysteine to the conserved J-encoded phenylalanine. In an earlier analysis of 587 of the donors, sequences lacking an unambiguous match to a single V gene segment were excluded. An earlier analysis of 550 to 650 of the donors classified V segments as functional when productive rearrangements were above 56.7% and as segregating when the standard deviation between donors was above 5%. A statistical classification framework was built to diagnose cytomegalovirus status from the catalog of TCR beta chain sequences. V and J gene assignment, in a later analysis, came from comparing TCR nucleotide sequences with IMGT/GENE-DB human TR gene sequences. Using the TCRdist pipeline, a later analysis assigned CDR3 sequences along with most-parsimonious VDJ recombination scenarios. A later analysis defined each TCR beta chain by its CDR3 amino acid sequence plus V-gene family, and excluded reads lacking a unique V-gene family. A later analysis removed 550 to 650 highly shared, low-generation-probability nucleotide sequences to deal with suspected cross-contamination and a sequencing artifact. In a later analysis, a clonal expansion index was calculated for each public chain from normalized within-repertoire ranks of inferred template counts. In a later analysis, generation probabilities were computed with a VDJ recombination model fitted to out-of-frame rearrangements, and the resulting probabilities were checked against IGoR. In a later analysis, TCR-TCR, TCR-HLA and TCR-CMV co-occurrence was scored with hypergeometric tests, and a repertoire-size bias correction was applied to TCR pairs. False discovery rates were estimated in a later analysis by permuting HLA or CMV assignments 20 times. In a later analysis, co-occurring TCRs were grouped using DBSCAN, with TCRdist sequence similarity added in when clustering inside HLA-allele-positive subsets. Repertoires with fewer than 30,000 or more than 120,000 public chains were left out of co-occurrence clustering, as were four to six repertoires with anomalous nucleotide sharing. The immuneACCESS repertoire file appears here via TCRdb, limited to in-frame rearrangements. These files lack a portion of the clones; in checked studies, under half of the deficit traces to unresolved V genes, and the cause of the others is not known. V, J and clone size are taken as reported in that table, and D and trimming were inferred from the DNA itself. This sample gives 90,000 to 100,000 clones in total; approximately 68% of them show up just once. Of the sample, approximately 5.8% is held by the ten largest clones.

The data were taken from a study of cytomegalovirus exposure and HLA in healthy donors (dated by TCRdb to between 2016 and 2019). Study-wide context: According to an earlier analysis of several hundred of the donors, some 180 million T cells yielded some 120 million unique TCR beta sequences and 276 Gb of sequence data. Roughly 300 gigabases of sequencing data and 75 million to 85 million unique TCR sequences made up an early release that covered about 640 HLA-typed donors. Of the approximately 370 genotyped donors, 75% to 85% were placed in the genetic ancestry cluster associated with self-reported Caucasian donors. The study was designed to test whether signatures of past pathogen exposure could be identified by cataloging public T cell receptors. The study used immunosequencing to profile the T cell repertoires of approximately 630 subjects and linked those repertoires to cytomegalovirus serostatus. Besides the first cohort of some 670 subjects, a separate validation cohort made up of about 120 different subjects was used. High-throughput TCR immunosequencing, statistical association of individual TCRs with disease status, and machine learning were combined to predict cytomegalovirus infection status. In a later analysis, previously published TCR beta repertoires from fewer than 750 donors were re-analyzed and high-resolution HLA genotyping was added so that TCR occurrence patterns could be studied. Rather than using new phenotypic data, the later analysis identified candidate immune exposures from TCR beta sequences and from how often those sequences occurred across donors. In an earlier analysis of 587 of the donors, high-throughput TCR beta sequencing was used to judge whether each TCR beta V gene segment behaved as functional or pseudogenic. Donor age, sex, ethnicity and CMV serostatus were compiled together with the repertoire data. A later genetic analysis used genome-wide SNP genotypes for about 60% of the 666 donors, treating that subset as a discovery cohort. Every discovery cohort repertoire had been produced on one sequencing platform. Both class I and class II loci were covered by HLA typing, at four-digit resolution. Typing coverage differed by locus: A, B, C, DRB1 and DQB1 were typed in about 629-630 donors, DQA1 in approximately 520, DPA1 in around 580, and DPB1 in 400 to 480. Roughly 5 DR-DQ haplotypes were handled as single units for association and clustering, since linkage in the cohort was strong. Among around 400 genotyped donors of the cohort, an average of around 250,000 unique TCR beta nucleotide sequences was sequenced per donor, of which about 19% were non-productive.

Results the study describes overall, beyond this receptor: According to the authors, the approach could potentially be generalized to other disease states and immunological phenotypes. Correlated functional status among segregating V segments might reflect linkage disequilibrium, but an unknown experimental factor could not be ruled out. Compared with the roughly 600-donor mean, donors in an Asian-associated ancestry cluster had fewer N-insertions in productive TCRs, according to a later genetic analysis. Sequencing depth was assumed to be roughly uniform across donors in the presence/absence analyses, though that assumption may not hold. Assigning TCR associations to individual alleles was difficult when HLA alleles, especially DR and DQ, strongly co-occurred. Compared with equally common non-associated chains, HLA-associated TCR beta chains in a later analysis were more clonally expanded and had lower generation probabilities. CMV serostatus was the only immune exposure information available for the cohort. Because counts were too low, fewer than 20 rarely observed V segments, including chromosome 9 orphons, were excluded from the earlier analysis of fewer than 650 of the donors. An earlier analysis of approximately 530 of the donors showed that most TCR beta V segments appeared in productive rearrangements either about 87% or about 30% of the time, which broadly matched IMGT annotations. Some IMGT-functional V segments, including TRBV6-2 and TRBV6-3, could not be told apart with the 87-base-pair reads, so those segments were excluded. In a later analysis, TCR association rates were found to vary across HLA loci, with the most associated TCRs seen for DRB1 alleles and the fewest for HLA-C alleles. A cluster of highly shared sequence variants was judged likely to represent a technical artifact of the sequencing pipeline. Three of the identified cytomegalovirus-associated TCR beta chains were confirmed in vitro to be specific for cytomegalovirus antigens. A later genetic analysis associated a missense DCLRE1C variant with V-gene and J-gene trimming of TCR beta chains, and an independent cohort replicated the association. The classifier was reported to diagnose cytomegalovirus status with high specificity and sensitivity in both the original cohort and the validation cohort. Most TCR sequences were observed very rarely across donors, whereas some public TCRs were present in many individuals. At a false discovery rate of 0.05, a later analysis linked roughly 17,000 TCR beta sequences to specific HLA alleles. According to a later analysis, parvovirus B19, influenza, CMV and Epstein-Barr virus appeared linked to several top co-occurrence clusters. The cohort was sequenced for TCR beta chains only, and without alpha or paired-chain data the features that could be detected were limited. According to a later analysis, most CMV-associated TCR beta chains appeared to be HLA-restricted, and the HLA associations seemed to be driven largely by CMV exposure. A further reported finding was that TCR beta sequences accurately predicted the HLA-A and HLA-B alleles for most subjects in the first cohort. The study gave a list of around 170 TCR beta chains associated with cytomegalovirus. Because HLA typing was missing for some donors at each locus, association tests included only the typed subset.

The cohort comprised some 700 healthy bone marrow donors. All cohort members were sampled while nominally healthy, although unrecorded immune exposures were likely present. The donor tested CMV seropositive, placing the donor among the 289 seropositive members of the cohort. A peripheral blood sample was collected from each donor, and TCR beta sequencing was performed on peripheral blood mononuclear cells. The Qiagen DNeasy Blood Extraction Kit was used to extract genomic DNA from the blood cell samples. The germline ends are 15 bases apart after V is trimmed by 4 bases and J by 5 bases. Measured from the cysteine to the phenylalanine, the CDR3 is 13 residues long. Kept here is only the CDR3 DNA, which spans 39 bases and is read in frame from base 1. CDR1 and CDR2 were assigned from the germline V gene as SQVTM and ANQGSEA.

This clonotype was sampled from a boy aged 10-17 years in good health and CMV-seropositive. Sequenced input: PBMCs. The chain uses TRBV29-1 and TRBJ2-7; 6 matching bases give a weak D call of TRBD1. The DNA sequence follows: TGCAGCGTTGTGAGGGCAGGGGCGGACGAGCAGTACTTC. This yields the protein CSVVRAGADEQYF.